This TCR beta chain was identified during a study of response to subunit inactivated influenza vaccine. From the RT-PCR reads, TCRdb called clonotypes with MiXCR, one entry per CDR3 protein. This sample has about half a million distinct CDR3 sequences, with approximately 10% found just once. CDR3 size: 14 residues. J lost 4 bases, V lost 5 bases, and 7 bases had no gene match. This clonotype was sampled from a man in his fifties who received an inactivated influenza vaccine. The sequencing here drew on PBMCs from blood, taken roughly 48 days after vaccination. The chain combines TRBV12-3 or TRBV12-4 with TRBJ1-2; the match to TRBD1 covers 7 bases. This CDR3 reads CASSRRQGGYGYTF. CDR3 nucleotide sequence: TGTGCCAGCAGTCGCCGACAGGGCGGCTATGGCTACACCTTC.